The subject of this entry is one T cell receptor beta chain. The record originates from a study of blood T cell repertoires in COVID-19. In germline, CDR1 is SGHRS, CDR2 YFSETQ. CDR3 length: 16 amino acids. With 1 base removed from V and 6 bases from J, the gap between germline ends came to 18 bases. In the authors' methods: Reference gene primer amplification gave estimated nucleated cell counts. Libraries were prepared by immunoSEQ multiplex PCR; TCRdb keeps only in-frame clonotypes and omits some of them. V and J calls and clone size are as listed in that table; D and trimming were resolved from the DNA. The data show roughly 230,000 clones, approximately 83% seen once.

The chain joins TRBV5-1 to TRBJ2-3; perhaps TRBD2 as D (5 bases). Sequenced input: peripheral blood. This clonotype originated in a woman aged 45 to 65 with acute or convalescent COVID-19. In nucleotides, the CDR3 is TGCGCCAGCAGCTTGCGTGCGGGTGTACCTAGGGATACGCAGTATTTT. Its protein is CASSLRAGVPRDTQYF.